Below are 4 T cell receptor beta chains sequenced from a single sample in a study of blood T cell repertoires in COVID-19. Sequencing was performed with immunoSEQ multiplex PCR; in TCRdb, only in-frame clones are kept and a portion is missing. The data show 200,000 to 250,000 clones, 83% seen once. What was sequenced was PBMCs or T cells enriched from blood (not recorded which). Every receptor here comes from a woman between 50 and 59 years old who had been exposed to COVID-19.

The CDR3 nucleotides read TGCGCCAGCAGCTTCTCGAGCGGGGGGGCCTGGGGTACGCAGTATTTT. It encodes CASSFSSGGAWGTQYF. The chain couples TRBV5-1 to TRBJ2-3; 10 bases match TRBD2. Per the germline V gene, CDR1 is SGHRS and CDR2 is YFSETQ. This CDR3 has 16 amino acids. V shed 2 bases and J 8 bases; nucleotides not matched to a gene: 11.

The chain combines TRBV12-3 or TRBV12-4 with TRBJ1-1; tentative D call: TRBD1 (5 bases). This CDR3 comprises 13 residues. Trimming stripped 5 bases from V and 6 bases from J, with 13 bases between. The CDR3 here is CASSPDAGAEAFF. In DNA form, the CDR3 reads TGTGCCAGCAGTCCGGACGCGGGGGCTGAAGCTTTCTTT.

This clone was picked up one time. This sequence joins TRBV28 and TRBJ1-5; D gene ambiguous. Trimming left V 2 bases short and J 2 bases short, with 7 bases between. CDR3 length: 14 amino acids. The germline V gene has CDR1 MDHEN and CDR2 SYDVKM. The CDR3, as DNA: TGTGCCAGCAGTTTACTGGCGGGCAATCAGCCCCAGCATTTT. It codes for CASSLLAGNQPQHF.

The chain combines TRBV11-2 with TRBJ1-6; D may be TRBD1 (6 bases). V was pared by 5 bases and J by 4 bases, with 12 bases between. The CDR3 is 15 residues long. Per germline, CDR1 SGHAT and CDR2 FQNNGV. This chain's CDR3 is CASSIYGQYNSPLHF. Written as DNA, the CDR3 is TGTGCCAGCAGCATCTACGGACAGTATAATTCACCCCTCCACTTT.